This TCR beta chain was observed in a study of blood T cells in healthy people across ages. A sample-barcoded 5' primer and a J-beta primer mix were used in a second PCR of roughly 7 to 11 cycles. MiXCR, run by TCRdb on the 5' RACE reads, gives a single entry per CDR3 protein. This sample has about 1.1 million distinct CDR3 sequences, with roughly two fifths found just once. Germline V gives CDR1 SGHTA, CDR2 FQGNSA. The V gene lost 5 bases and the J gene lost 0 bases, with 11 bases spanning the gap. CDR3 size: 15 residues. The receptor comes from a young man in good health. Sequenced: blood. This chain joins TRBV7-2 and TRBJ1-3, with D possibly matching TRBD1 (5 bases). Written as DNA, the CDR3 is TGTGCCAGCAGCAAAGACAGCAGCTCTGGAAACACCATATATTTT. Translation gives CASSKDSSSGNTIYF.